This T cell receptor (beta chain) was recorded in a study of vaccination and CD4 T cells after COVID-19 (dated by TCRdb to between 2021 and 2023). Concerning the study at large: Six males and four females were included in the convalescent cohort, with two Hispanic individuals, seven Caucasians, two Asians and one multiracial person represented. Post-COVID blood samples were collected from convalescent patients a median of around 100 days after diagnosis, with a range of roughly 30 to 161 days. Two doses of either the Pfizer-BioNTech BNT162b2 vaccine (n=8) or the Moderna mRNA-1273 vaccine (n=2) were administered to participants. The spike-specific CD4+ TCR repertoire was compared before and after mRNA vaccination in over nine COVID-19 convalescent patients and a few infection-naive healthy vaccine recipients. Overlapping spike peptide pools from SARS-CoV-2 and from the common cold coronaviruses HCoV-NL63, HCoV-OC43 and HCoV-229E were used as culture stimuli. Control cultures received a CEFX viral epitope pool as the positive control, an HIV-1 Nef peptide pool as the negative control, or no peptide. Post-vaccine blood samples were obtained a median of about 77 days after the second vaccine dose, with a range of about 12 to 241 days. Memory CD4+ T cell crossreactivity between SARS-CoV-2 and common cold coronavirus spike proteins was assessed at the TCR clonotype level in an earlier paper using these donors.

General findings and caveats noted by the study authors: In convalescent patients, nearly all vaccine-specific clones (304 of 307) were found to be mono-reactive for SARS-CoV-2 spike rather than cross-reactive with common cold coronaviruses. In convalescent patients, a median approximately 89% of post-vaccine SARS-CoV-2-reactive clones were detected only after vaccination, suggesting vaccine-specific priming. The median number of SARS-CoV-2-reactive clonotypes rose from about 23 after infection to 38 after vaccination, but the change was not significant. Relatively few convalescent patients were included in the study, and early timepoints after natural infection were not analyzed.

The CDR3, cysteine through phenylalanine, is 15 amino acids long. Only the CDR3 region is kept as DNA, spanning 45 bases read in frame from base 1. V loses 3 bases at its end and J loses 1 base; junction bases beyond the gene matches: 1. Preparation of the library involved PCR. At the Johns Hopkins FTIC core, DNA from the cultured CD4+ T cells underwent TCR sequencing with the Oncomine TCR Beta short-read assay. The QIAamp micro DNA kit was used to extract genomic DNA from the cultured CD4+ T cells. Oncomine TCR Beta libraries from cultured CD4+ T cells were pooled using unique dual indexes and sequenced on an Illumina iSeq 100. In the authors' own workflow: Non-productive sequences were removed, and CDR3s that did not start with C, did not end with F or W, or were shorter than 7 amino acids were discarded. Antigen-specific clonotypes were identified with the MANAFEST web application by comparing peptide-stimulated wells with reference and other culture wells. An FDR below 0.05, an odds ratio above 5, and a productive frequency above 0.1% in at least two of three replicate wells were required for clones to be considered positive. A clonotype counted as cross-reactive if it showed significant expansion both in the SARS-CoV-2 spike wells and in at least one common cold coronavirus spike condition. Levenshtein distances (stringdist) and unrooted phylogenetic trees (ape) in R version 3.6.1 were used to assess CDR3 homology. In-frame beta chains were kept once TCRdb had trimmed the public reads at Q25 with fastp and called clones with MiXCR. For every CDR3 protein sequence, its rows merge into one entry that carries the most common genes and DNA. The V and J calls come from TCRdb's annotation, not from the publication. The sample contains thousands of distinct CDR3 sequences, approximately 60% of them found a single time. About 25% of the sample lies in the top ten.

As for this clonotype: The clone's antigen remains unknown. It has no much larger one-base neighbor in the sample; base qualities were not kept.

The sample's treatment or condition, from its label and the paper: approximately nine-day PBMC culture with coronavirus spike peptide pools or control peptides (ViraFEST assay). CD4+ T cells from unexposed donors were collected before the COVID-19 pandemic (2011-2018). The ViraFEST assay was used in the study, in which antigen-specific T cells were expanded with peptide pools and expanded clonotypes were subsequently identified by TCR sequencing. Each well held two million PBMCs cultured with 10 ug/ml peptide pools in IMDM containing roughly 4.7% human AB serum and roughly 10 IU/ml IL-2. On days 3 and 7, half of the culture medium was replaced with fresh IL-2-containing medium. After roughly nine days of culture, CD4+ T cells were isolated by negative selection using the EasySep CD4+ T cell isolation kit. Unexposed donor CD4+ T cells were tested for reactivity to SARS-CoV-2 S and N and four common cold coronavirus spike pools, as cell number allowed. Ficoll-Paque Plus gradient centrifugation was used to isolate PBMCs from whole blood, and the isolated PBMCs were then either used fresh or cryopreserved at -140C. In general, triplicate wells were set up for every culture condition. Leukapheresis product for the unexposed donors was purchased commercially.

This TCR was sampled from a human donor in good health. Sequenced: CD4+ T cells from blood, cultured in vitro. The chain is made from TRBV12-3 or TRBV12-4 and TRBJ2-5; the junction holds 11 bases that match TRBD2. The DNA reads TGTGCCAGCAGTTTTGGGACTAGCGGCCAAGAGACCCAGTACTTC. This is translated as CASSFGTSGQETQYF.